The subject of this entry is one TCR beta chain. No antigen is known for it. This sample was included in a study of metastatic and nonmetastatic thyroid tumors. Study-level information: It was across blood and tumor or nodule tissue from malignant and benign thyroid patients that repertoires were compared.

Overall study findings and caveats: Reports indicated that malignant thyroid tumors showed significantly higher TCR beta diversity than benign nodules did, in blood and tumor.

Each patient went into thyroid surgery without having received any treatment. Germline loops: CDR1 SGHVS, CDR2 FQNEAQ. This CDR3 has 14 residues. Trimming stripped 1 base from V and 6 bases from J, with 13 bases between. Per the authors' pipeline: A papillary thyroid cancer distant-metastasis classifier was built from CDR3 differences across clinicopathological groups. With MiXCR, TCRdb reprocessed the PCR reads. The V and J calls were not made by the authors but by TCRdb's processing. This table holds over 50,000 clones, roughly 30% found once. The V gene is TRBV7-8, the J gene TRBJ2-7; perhaps TRBD1 as D (6 bases). This receptor was obtained from a female donor with papillary thyroid cancer or a benign thyroid nodule (not recorded which). Some clones in this sample may be carry-over from other donors' samples. The sequencing input was blood. As DNA, the CDR3 is TGTGCCAGCAGCTTAGTTAGGCAGGGGACCGAGCAGTACTTC. Amino acid sequence: CASSLVRQGTEQYF. Together with reference TRBV7-8 and TRBJ2-7, the CDR3 gives the full variable domain: GAGVSQSPRYKVAKRGQDVALRCDPISGHVSLFWYQQALGQGPEFLTYFQNEAQLDKSGLPSDRFFAERPEGSVSTLKIQRTQQEDSAVYLCASSLVRQGTEQYFGPGTRLTVT.